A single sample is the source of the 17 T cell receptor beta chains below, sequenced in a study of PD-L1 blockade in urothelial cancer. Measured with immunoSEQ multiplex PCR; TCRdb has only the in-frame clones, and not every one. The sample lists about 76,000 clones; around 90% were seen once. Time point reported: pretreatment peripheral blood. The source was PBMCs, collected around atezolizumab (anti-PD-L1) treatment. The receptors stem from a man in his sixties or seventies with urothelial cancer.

The CDR3 loop reads CASSVGLAGVNEQFF. DNA of the CDR3: TGTGCCAGCAGCGTAGGACTAGCGGGGGTGAATGAGCAGTTCTTC. V usage is TRBV9 and J usage is TRBJ2-1; 12 nucleotides line up with TRBD2. The germline gives CDR1 SGDLS, CDR2 YYNGEE. Trimming at V came to 0 bases and at J to 7 bases, leaving 2 bases not matched to a gene. The CDR3 is made up of 15 amino acids.

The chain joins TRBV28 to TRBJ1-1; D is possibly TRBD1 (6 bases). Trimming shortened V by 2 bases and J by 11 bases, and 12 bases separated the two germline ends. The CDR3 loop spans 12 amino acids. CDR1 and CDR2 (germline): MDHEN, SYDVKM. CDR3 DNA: TGTGCCAGCAGTTTAGGGACACCGGGGGCTTTCTTT. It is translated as CASSLGTPGAFF. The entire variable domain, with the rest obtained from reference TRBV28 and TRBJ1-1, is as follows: DVKVTQSSRYLVKRTGEKVFLECVQDMDHENMFWYRQDPGLGLRLIYFSYDVKMKEKGDIPEGYSVSREKKERFSLILESASTNQTSMYLCASSLGTPGAFFGQGTRLTVV.

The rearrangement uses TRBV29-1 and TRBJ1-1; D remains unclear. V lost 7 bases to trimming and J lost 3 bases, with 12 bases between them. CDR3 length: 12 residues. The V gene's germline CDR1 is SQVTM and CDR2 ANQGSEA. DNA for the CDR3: TGCAGCGCAGGCCACAAGGACACTGAAGCTTTCTTT. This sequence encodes CSAGHKDTEAFF.

CDR3 loop: CASSTRDRVSPSQYF. The CDR3 region has the DNA TGTGCCAGTAGTACCCGGGACAGGGTTTCCCCCAGTCAGTACTTC. The genes are TRBV19 and TRBJ2-4, with TRBD1 matching over 9 bases. The germline gives CDR1 LNHDA, CDR2 SQIVND (reference sequence). Trimming at V came to 4 bases and at J to 12 bases, leaving 13 bases not matched to a gene. The CDR3 extends over 15 amino acids.

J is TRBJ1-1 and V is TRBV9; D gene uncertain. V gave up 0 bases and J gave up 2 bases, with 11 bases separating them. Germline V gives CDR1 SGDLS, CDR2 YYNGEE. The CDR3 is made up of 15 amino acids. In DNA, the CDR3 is TGTGCCAGCAGCGTAGGGGCCGATCCTAACACTGAAGCTTTCTTT. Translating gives CASSVGADPNTEAFF.

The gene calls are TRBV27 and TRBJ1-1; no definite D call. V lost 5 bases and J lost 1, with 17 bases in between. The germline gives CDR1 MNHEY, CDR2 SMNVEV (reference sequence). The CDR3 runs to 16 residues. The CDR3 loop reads CASSLTRGPQNTEAFF. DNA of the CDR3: TGTGCCAGCAGTCTAACCCGAGGGCCGCAGAACACTGAAGCTTTCTTT.

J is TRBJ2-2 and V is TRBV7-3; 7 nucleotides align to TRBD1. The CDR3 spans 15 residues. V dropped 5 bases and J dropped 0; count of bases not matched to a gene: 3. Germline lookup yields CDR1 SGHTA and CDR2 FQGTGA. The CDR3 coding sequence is TGTGCCAGCAGCCTTGACAGGGCGAACACCGGGGAGCTGTTTTTT. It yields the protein CASSLDRANTGELFF. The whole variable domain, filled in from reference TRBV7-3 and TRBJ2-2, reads GAGVSQTPSNKVTEKGKYVELRCDPISGHTALYWYRQSLGQGPEFLIYFQGTGAADDSGLPNDRFFAVRPEGSVSTLKIQRTERGDSAVYLCASSLDRANTGELFFGEGSRLTVL.

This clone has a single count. The CDR3 sequence: CASSQDTGTGFGYTF. As DNA, the CDR3 is TGTGCCAGCAGCCAAGATACGGGGACAGGGTTCGGCTACACCTTC. The genes are TRBV4-2 and TRBJ1-2, with 9 bases identical to TRBD1. V lost 0 bases to trimming and J lost 8 bases; unmatched junction nucleotides: 7. The CDR3 totals 15 residues. Germline V gene sequence: CDR1 LGHNA, CDR2 YNFKEQ.

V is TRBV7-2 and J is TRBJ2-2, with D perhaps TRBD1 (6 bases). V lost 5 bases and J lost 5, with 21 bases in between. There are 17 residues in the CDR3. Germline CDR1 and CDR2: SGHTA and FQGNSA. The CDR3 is CASSQPPGHSLTGELFF. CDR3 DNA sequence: TGTGCCAGCAGCCAGCCGCCGGGACACTCTCTAACCGGGGAGCTGTTTTTT.

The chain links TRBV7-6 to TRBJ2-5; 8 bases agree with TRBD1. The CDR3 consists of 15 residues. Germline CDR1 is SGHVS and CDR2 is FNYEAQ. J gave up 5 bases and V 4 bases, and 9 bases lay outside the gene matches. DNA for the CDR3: TGTGCCAGCAGCTCCACCCAGGGGGCTATGGAGACCCAGTACTTC. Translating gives CASSSTQGAMETQYF.

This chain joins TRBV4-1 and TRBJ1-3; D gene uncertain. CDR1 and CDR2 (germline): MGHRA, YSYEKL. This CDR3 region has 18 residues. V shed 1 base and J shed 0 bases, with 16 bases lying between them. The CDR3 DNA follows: TGCGCCAGCAGCCAAGGGAGGGTCCTCCTAGACTCTGGAAACACCATATATTTT. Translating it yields CASSQGRVLLDSGNTIYF.

The CDR3 protein is CASSPSGGGTEAFF. CDR3 bases: TGTGCCAGCTCACCTTCCGGTGGGGGGACTGAAGCTTTCTTT. This chain uses TRBV18 with TRBJ1-1; possibly TRBD1 for D (5 bases). The CDR3 loop spans 14 amino acids. Germline V gives CDR1 KGHSH, CDR2 LQKENI. V was clipped by 3 bases and J by 5 bases, with 13 bases between them.

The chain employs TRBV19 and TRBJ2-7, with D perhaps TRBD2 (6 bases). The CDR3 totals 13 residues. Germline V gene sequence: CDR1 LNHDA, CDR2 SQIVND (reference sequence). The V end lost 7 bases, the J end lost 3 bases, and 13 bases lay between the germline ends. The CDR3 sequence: CASTEAGGYEQYF. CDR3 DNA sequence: TGTGCCAGTACCGAAGCCGGGGGCTACGAGCAGTACTTC.

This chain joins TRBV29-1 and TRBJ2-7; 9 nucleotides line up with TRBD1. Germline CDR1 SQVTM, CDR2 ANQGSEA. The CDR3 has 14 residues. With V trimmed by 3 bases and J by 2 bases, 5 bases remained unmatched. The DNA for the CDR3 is TGCAGCGTTGATGGACAGGGGAGACCCTACGAGCAGTACTTC. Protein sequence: CSVDGQGRPYEQYF.

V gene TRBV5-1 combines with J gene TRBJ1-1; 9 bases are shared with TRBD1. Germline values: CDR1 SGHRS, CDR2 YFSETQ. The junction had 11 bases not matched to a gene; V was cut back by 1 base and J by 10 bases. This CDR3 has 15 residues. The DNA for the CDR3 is TGCGCCAGCAGCTTGACTTTTGACAGGGGGACGGGAGCTTTCTTT. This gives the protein CASSLTFDRGTGAFF.

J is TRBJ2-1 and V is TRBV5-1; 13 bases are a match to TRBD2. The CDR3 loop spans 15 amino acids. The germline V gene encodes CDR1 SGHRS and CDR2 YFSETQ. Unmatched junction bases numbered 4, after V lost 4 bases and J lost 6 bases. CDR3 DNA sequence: TGCGCCAGCAGCCTTAGGACTAGCGGGAGCAATGAGCAGTTCTTC. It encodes CASSLRTSGSNEQFF.

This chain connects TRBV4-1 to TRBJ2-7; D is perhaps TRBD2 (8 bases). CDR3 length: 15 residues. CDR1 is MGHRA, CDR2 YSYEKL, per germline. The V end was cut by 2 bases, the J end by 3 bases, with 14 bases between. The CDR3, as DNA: TGCGCCAGCAGCCAACGGGAGGGGGCGTTCTACGAGCAGTACTTC. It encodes CASSQREGAFYEQYF.